Sequencing of this T cell receptor beta chain was carried out in a study of T cell repertoires in cytomegalovirus infection. Study-level results: Using cumulative public TCR beta family frequency, the authors identified those who carried CMV together with the relevant HLA. Predominance within the ex vivo response was attributable to HLA-C-restricted CMV-specific TCR beta clonotypes.

Trimming pared 10 bases from V and 2 bases from J, leaving 21 bases between. This CDR3 has 15 residues. The germline V gene has CDR1 MNHEY and CDR2 SMNVEV (reference sequence). As concerns this clonotype: The target antigen is unknown.

TCRdb passed the reads through MiXCR, listing each CDR3 protein once. Of almost 90,000 distinct CDR3 sequences listed, approximately 32% are singletons. Sequencing was performed on CD8+ T cells from cultured PBMCs, taken from culture after CMV antigen stimulation. V is TRBV27 and J is TRBJ2-7; D assignment may be TRBD1 or TRBD2 (5 bases each). This sequence originates from a human donor in good health (CMV status not recorded). Some clones in this sample may be carry-over from other donors' samples. This CDR3 reads CATSSRLGVAYEQYF. DNA of the CDR3: TGTGCCACGTCGTCCCGACTGGGGGTCGCCTACGAGCAGTACTTC.